These 21 T cell receptor beta chains came from one sample sequenced in a study of pediatric ulcerative colitis. The method was immunoSEQ multiplex PCR; TCRdb's version includes in-frame clones alone and lacks a portion of them. Among some 37,000 clones, about three quarters were seen once, and the ten largest hold around 0.74%. Rectal tissue came from one to two pinch biopsies taken at colonoscopy. The sample consisted of gut tissue. These receptors all come from a boy younger than 18 with moderate ulcerative colitis.

V is TRBV7-9 and J is TRBJ1-1; D ambiguous. The germline CDR1 and CDR2 sequences are SEHNR and FQNEAQ (reference sequence). The CDR3 consists of 14 residues. The germline V and J ends were trimmed by 5 bases and 1 base, with 11 bases remaining between them. DNA of the CDR3: TGTGCCAGCAGCCCCACAACAGCGAACACTGAAGCTTTCTTT. This encodes CASSPTTANTEAFF.

The chain joins TRBV5-1 to TRBJ2-3; 14 bases are a match to TRBD2. From germline, CDR1 is SGHRS and CDR2 YFSETQ. This CDR3 is 14 amino acids long. Trimming removed 7 bases from V and 5 bases from J; junction bases left unmatched: 3. In DNA form, the CDR3 reads TGCGCCAGCCGAGGACTAGCGGGAGGAGATACGCAGTATTTT. It translates to CASRGLAGGDTQYF.

This chain joins TRBV5-1 and TRBJ2-7, with D tentatively TRBD1 (6 bases). Per germline, CDR1 SGHRS and CDR2 YFSETQ. V was shortened by 0 bases and J by 1 base, with 8 bases between the two germline ends. This CDR3 is built from 14 residues. This chain's CDR3 is CASSLGDTSYEQYF. The DNA of the CDR3 is TGCGCCAGCAGCTTGGGGGACACGTCCTACGAGCAGTACTTC.

The chain is built from TRBV15 and TRBJ2-1, with TRBD1 identical over 8 bases. Germline CDR1 LNHNV, CDR2 YYDKDF (reference sequence). Losses at the gene ends were 4 bases for V and 4 bases for J; bases not matched to a gene: 3. The CDR3 contains 14 residues. CDR3 amino acids: CATSKGQGYNEQFF. The DNA of the CDR3 is TGTGCCACCAGCAAAGGACAGGGTTACAATGAGCAGTTCTTC.

This chain uses TRBV5-6 with TRBJ2-1; the D gene is possibly TRBD2 (5 bases). The CDR3 contains 15 residues. Per the germline V gene, CDR1 is SGHDT and CDR2 is YYEEEE. The V end was cut by 2 bases, the J end by 5 bases, with 14 bases between. The CDR3 DNA reads TGTGCCAGCAGCTTTAGACCGCCGAGGGACAATGAGCAGTTCTTC. It codes for CASSFRPPRDNEQFF.

The rearrangement uses TRBV21-1 and TRBJ1-1; the table's D call of TRBD1 was not tested on the DNA. TRBV21-1 is a listed pseudogene. The CDR3 has 12 amino acids. CDR3 sequence: CASRTGNTEAFF. DNA for the CDR3: TGTGCCAGCAGGACAGGGAACACTGAAGCTTTCTTT.

The V and J genes are TRBV4-1 and TRBJ2-7; 10 bases fit TRBD2. After removal of 0 bases from V and 2 bases from J, the junction contained 1 base not matched to a gene. The CDR3 extends over 15 amino acids. Per the germline V gene, CDR1 is MGHRA and CDR2 is YSYEKL. CDR3 nucleotides: TGCGCCAGCAGCCAAGATCTAGCGGGAGCCTACGAGCAGTACTTC. This gives the protein CASSQDLAGAYEQYF.

The chain carries TRBV11-3 and TRBJ2-5; tentatively, D is TRBD2 (6 bases). The CDR3 is 16 amino acids. Germline CDR1 SGHNT, CDR2 YENEEA. With 4 bases removed from V and 5 bases from J, the gap between germline ends came to 20 bases. The CDR3 loop is CASSSGGLLRRETQYF. The DNA for the CDR3 is TGTGCCAGCAGCTCTGGGGGACTCCTGAGGCGGGAGACCCAGTACTTC.

The count of this clone is one. The genes are TRBV7-9 and TRBJ2-1; 9 nucleotides line up with TRBD1. V gave up 7 bases and J gave up 5 bases; unmatched junction bases: 9. CDR1 is SEHNR, CDR2 FQNEAQ, per germline (reference sequence). This CDR3 contains 15 residues. For the CDR3, the DNA is TGTGCCAGCACCGTAGGACGGACAGGGGACAATGAGCAGTTCTTC. Residues: CASTVGRTGDNEQFF.

In its sample, this clone was seen a few times. The chain carries TRBV6-1 and TRBJ1-5; D may be TRBD1 (5 bases). Germline V gene data show CDR1 as MNHNS and CDR2 as SASEGT. Trimming cost V 6 bases and J 0 bases, with 15 bases left between them. The CDR3 runs to 16 residues. Here the CDR3 DNA reads TGTGCCAGCAGGGAAACGGGACTTCATAGCAATCAGCCCCAGCATTTT. Translated: CASRETGLHSNQPQHF.

The chain links TRBV5-8 to TRBJ1-2, with TRBD1 identical over 11 bases. The CDR3 length is 16 residues. The V and J ends lost 0 bases and 6 bases, in that order; junction bases with no gene match: 7. Germline CDR1 is SGHTS and CDR2 is YDEGEE. The CDR3 region is CASSLAGTGGYNGYTF. DNA of the CDR3: TGTGCCAGCAGCTTGGCCGGGACAGGGGGGTATAATGGCTACACCTTC.

The chain is built from TRBV5-1 and TRBJ2-2, with D possibly TRBD1 on 5 matching bases. Trimming stripped 2 bases from V and 5 bases from J, with 7 bases between. Germline V lookup: CDR1 SGHRS, CDR2 YFSETQ. The CDR3 is made up of 13 amino acids. Written as DNA, the CDR3 is TGCGCCAGCAGCTTCGGACAAACCGGGGAGCTGTTTTTT. Amino acid sequence: CASSFGQTGELFF.

V is TRBV30 and J is TRBJ2-7; 7 nucleotides agree with TRBD1. The CDR3 covers 15 residues. Unmatched junction bases numbered 13, after V lost 5 bases and J lost 3 bases. Germline CDR1 and CDR2: GTSNPN and SVGIG (reference sequence). CDR3 protein: CAWAPRDSSYYEQYF. The CDR3 DNA sequence: TGTGCCTGGGCCCCCCGGGACAGCAGTTACTACGAGCAGTACTTC.

This clone was counted between two and nine times. This chain uses TRBV4-1 with TRBJ2-1; no clear D. The CDR3 length is 14 residues. Trimming took off 0 bases at V and 9 bases at J, with 12 bases between the two ends. The V gene's germline CDR1 is MGHRA and CDR2 YSYEKL. CDR3 DNA: TGCGCCAGCAGCCAAGATCCCGGGTCGGGTGAGCAGTTCTTC. Encoded protein: CASSQDPGSGEQFF.

The chain joins TRBV4-1 to TRBJ2-3; 14 bases fit TRBD2. The CDR3 sequence is 15 residues long. J gave up 4 bases and V 4 bases, and 1 base lay outside the gene matches. Germline V gives CDR1 MGHRA, CDR2 YSYEKL. The CDR3 region is CASSRGLAGADTQYF. The CDR3 DNA sequence: TGCGCCAGCAGCCGGGGACTAGCGGGAGCAGATACGCAGTATTTT.

This clone occurred a few times. CDR3 residues: CAAHRDATYEQYF. In nucleotides, the CDR3 is TGTGCAGCGCACCGGGACGCAACCTACGAGCAGTACTTC. This chain joins TRBV6-1 and TRBJ2-7, with D tentatively TRBD1 or TRBD2 (5 bases each). This CDR3 spans 13 amino acids. Germline assignment: CDR1 MNHNS and CDR2 SASEGT.

The chain is built from TRBV6-1 and TRBJ1-1, with 11 nucleotides matching TRBD1. The CDR3 is 17 amino acids. Germline loops: CDR1 MNHNS, CDR2 SASEGT. V was clipped by 3 bases and J by 1 base; unmatched bases: 7. The CDR3 sequence is CASSDRTGGRGNTEAFF. The CDR3 DNA is TGTGCCAGCAGTGACCGGACAGGGGGCCGCGGGAACACTGAAGCTTTCTTT.

The chain uses TRBV27 and TRBJ2-2, with a possible D match to TRBD1 (7 bases). Germline CDR1 MNHEY, CDR2 SMNVEV (reference sequence). Trimming took off 6 bases at V and 7 bases at J, with 15 bases between the two ends. The CDR3 sequence is 14 residues long. CDR3 nucleotide sequence: TGTGCCAGCAGCCCCAGGGGGGTCAACGGGGAGCTGTTTTTT. Amino acid sequence: CASSPRGVNGELFF.

The chain couples TRBV2 to TRBJ2-3; D is unclear. This CDR3 is built from 12 residues. Germline V lookup: CDR1 SNHLY, CDR2 FYNNEI. The ends were cut back, 4 bases at V and 6 bases at J, with 8 bases in the middle. The CDR3 reads CASSGGFDTQYF. The CDR3, as DNA: TGTGCCAGCAGTGGAGGCTTCGATACGCAGTATTTT.

This clone counts as medium-sized (0.01 to 0.1%). This chain connects TRBV6-6 to TRBJ2-2; D remains ambiguous. The CDR3 runs 12 residues. The V end was cut by 2 bases, the J end by 6 bases, with 4 bases between. Germline V gene sequence: CDR1 MNHNY, CDR2 SVGAGI (reference sequence). CDR3 residues: CASSYGPGELFF. In DNA, the CDR3 is TGTGCCAGCAGTTACGGTCCCGGGGAGCTGTTTTTT.

The rearrangement joins TRBV7-2 to TRBJ1-1; D is possibly TRBD1 (5 bases). The CDR3 spans 14 residues. Germline V CDR1 and CDR2: SGHTA, FQGNSA. With 4 bases removed from V and 4 bases from J, the gap between germline ends came to 13 bases. The CDR3 region has the DNA TGTGCCAGCAGCTGGGGACCTTATCCCACTGAAGCTTTCTTT. It specifies CASSWGPYPTEAFF.